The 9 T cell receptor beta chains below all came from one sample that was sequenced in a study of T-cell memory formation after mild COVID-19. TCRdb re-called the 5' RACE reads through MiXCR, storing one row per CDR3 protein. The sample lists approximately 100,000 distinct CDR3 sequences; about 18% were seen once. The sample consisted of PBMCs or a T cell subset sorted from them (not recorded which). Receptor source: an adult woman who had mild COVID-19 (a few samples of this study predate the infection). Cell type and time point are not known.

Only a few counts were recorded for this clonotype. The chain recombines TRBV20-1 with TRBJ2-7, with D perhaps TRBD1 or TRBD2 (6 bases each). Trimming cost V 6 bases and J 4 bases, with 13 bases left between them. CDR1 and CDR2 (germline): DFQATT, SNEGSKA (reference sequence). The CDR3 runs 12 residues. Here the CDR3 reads CSASGAGYEQYF. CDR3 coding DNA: TGCAGTGCATCGGGGGCGGGGTACGAGCAGTACTTC.

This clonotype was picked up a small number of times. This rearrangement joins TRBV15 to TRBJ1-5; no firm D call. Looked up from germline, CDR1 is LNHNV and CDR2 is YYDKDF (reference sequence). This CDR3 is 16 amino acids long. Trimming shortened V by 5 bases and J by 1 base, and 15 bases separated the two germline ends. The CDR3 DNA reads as TGTGCCACCAGCTCCCAATTCGCCGGGAGCAATCAGCCCCAGCATTTT. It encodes CATSSQFAGSNQPQHF.

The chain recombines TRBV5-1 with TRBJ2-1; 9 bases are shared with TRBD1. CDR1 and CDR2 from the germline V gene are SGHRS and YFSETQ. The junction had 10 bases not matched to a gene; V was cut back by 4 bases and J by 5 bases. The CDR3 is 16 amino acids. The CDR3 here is CASSLGQGLPDNEQFF. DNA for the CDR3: TGCGCCAGCAGCCTGGGACAGGGATTGCCCGACAATGAGCAGTTCTTC.

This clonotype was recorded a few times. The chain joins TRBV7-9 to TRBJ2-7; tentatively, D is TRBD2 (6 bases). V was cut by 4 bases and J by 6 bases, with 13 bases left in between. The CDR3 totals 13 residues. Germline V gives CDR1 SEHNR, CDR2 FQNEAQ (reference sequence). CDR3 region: CASSSSGGVEQYF. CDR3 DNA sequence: TGTGCCAGCAGCTCGTCCGGGGGAGTCGAGCAGTACTTC.

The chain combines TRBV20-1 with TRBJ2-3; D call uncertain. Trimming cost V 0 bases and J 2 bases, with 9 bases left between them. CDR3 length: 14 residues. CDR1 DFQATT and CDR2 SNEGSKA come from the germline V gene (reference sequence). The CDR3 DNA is TGCAGTGCTAGAGATCGGAGCTCCACAGATACGCAGTATTTT. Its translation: CSARDRSSTDTQYF.

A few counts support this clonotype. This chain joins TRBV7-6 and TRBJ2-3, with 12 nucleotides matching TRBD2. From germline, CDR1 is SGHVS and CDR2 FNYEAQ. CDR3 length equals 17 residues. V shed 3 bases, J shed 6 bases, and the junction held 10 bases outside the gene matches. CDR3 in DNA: TGTGCCAGCAGCTTCCATACCCTAGCGGGGGGGCTGGATACGCAGTATTTT. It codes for CASSFHTLAGGLDTQYF.

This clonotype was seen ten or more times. Here the CDR3 reads CASTPFSGLTDTQYF. DNA of the CDR3: TGTGCCAGCACCCCATTTAGCGGCCTCACAGATACGCAGTATTTT. The V and J genes are TRBV27 and TRBJ2-3, with D maybe TRBD2 (6 bases). This CDR3 region has 15 residues. Germline loops: CDR1 MNHEY, CDR2 SMNVEV (reference sequence). V lost 7 bases and J lost 2, with 16 bases in between.

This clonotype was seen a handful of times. The CDR3 spells CSAPAGVGAYEQYF. The CDR3 DNA follows: TGCAGTGCTCCGGCCGGGGTCGGGGCCTACGAGCAGTACTTC. The chain recombines TRBV20-1 with TRBJ2-7; tentative D call: TRBD2 (5 bases). CDR1 DFQATT and CDR2 SNEGSKA come from the germline V gene (reference sequence). Trimming removed 5 bases at V and 2 bases at J, with 16 bases between. This CDR3 spans 14 amino acids.

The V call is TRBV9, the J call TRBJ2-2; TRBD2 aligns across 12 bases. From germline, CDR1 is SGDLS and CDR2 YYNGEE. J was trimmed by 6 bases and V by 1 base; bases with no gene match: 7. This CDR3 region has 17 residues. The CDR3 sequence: CASSVNLAGGRPGELFF. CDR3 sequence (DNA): TGTGCCAGCAGCGTAAACCTAGCGGGAGGGCGGCCCGGGGAGCTGTTTTTT.